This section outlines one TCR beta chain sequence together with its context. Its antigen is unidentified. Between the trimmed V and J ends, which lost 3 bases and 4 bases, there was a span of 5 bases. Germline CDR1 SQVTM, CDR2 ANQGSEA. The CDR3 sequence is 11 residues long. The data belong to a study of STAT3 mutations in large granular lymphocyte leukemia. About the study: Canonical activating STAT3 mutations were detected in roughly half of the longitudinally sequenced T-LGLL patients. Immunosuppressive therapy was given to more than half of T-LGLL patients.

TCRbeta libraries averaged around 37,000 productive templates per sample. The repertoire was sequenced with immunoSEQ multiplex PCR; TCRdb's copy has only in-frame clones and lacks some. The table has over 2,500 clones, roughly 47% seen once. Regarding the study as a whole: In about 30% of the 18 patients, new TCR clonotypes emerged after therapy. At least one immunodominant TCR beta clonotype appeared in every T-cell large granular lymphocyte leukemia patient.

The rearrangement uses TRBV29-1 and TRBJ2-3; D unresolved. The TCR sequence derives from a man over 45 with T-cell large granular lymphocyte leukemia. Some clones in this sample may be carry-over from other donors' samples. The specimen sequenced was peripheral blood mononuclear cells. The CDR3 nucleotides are TGCAGCGTTGATAGGGCAGATACGCAGTATTTT. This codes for CSVDRADTQYF.